This T cell receptor (beta chain) is from a study of blood T cell repertoires in COVID-19. Across the whole study: The United States, Italy and Spain supplied acute and convalescent COVID-19 samples. The cDNA or gDNA used as material had been derived from T cells, B-cell-depleted T cells, or PBMCs.

Original data processing: Amplification from reference gene primers served as the basis for estimated nucleated cell counts. Libraries were prepared by immunoSEQ multiplex PCR; TCRdb keeps only in-frame clonotypes and omits some of them. Clone size and the V and J calls come from that table; the DNA yielded D and trimming. This repertoire shows some 150,000 clones, 75% to 90% found once; its top ten account for around 14%. From germline, CDR1 is LNHDA and CDR2 SQIVND (reference sequence). The CDR3 is 15 residues long. V gave up 10 bases and J gave up 6 bases; unmatched junction bases: 13. This receptor was taken from a woman in her forties with acute or convalescent COVID-19. What was sequenced was peripheral blood. This sequence joins TRBV19 and TRBJ2-3; 10 bases fit TRBD2. The CDR3 DNA reads as TGTGCCACCACCGGGACTAGCGCTATCTGGGATACGCAGTATTTT. It yields the protein CATTGTSAIWDTQYF.